The 4 T cell receptor beta chains reported below all come from one sample, sequenced in a study of blood T cell repertoires in COVID-19. Measured with immunoSEQ multiplex PCR; TCRdb has only the in-frame clones, and not every one. The sample consists of some 180,000 clones, around 85% of them appearing once. Sequenced input: PBMCs or T cells enriched from blood (not recorded which). The receptor source for this set is a middle-aged man who had recovered from COVID-19.

The V call is TRBV7-3, the J call TRBJ2-1; TRBD2 matches 11 bases. The germline V gene has CDR1 SGHTA and CDR2 FQGTGA. The CDR3 contains 17 residues. The ends lost 4 bases at V and 1 base at J; junction bases unmatched: 6. The CDR3 nucleotides read TGTGCCAGCAGCTCCCAGCCTAGCGGGGGGTCCTACAATGAGCAGTTCTTC. Its translation: CASSSQPSGGSYNEQFF.

The chain couples TRBV27 to TRBJ1-4; TRBD1 might be the D (6 bases). V lost 1 base and J lost 3, with 12 bases in between. The CDR3 totals 16 residues. Germline values: CDR1 MNHEY, CDR2 SMNVEV (reference sequence). The DNA of the CDR3 is TGTGCCAGCAGTTTATACCGGGACAAGGCTAATGAAAAACTGTTTTTT. Protein sequence: CASSLYRDKANEKLFF.

The chain couples TRBV7-2 to TRBJ1-4; D might be TRBD1 (6 bases). The CDR3 loop spans 14 amino acids. V gave up 5 bases and J gave up 4 bases, with 11 bases separating them. Germline loops: CDR1 SGHTA, CDR2 FQGNSA. CDR3 DNA: TGTGCCAGCAGCCGCGGGGGGCGTAATGAAAAACTGTTTTTT. Translated, it gives CASSRGGRNEKLFF.

This clone was counted between two and nine times. V usage is TRBV30 and J usage is TRBJ2-1, with 10 nucleotides matching TRBD1. Germline-derived CDR1 and CDR2 are GTSNPN and SVGIG (reference sequence). CDR3 length: 14 residues. The J segment lost 3 bases and the V segment lost 5 bases, leaving 4 bases of the junction unmatched. CDR3 amino acids: CAWDDRGLYNEQFF. CDR3 DNA sequence: TGTGCCTGGGATGACAGGGGGCTCTACAATGAGCAGTTCTTC.